These 19 T cell receptor beta chains were sequenced from one sample in a study of CD8+CD57+ T cells in acquired aplastic anemia. Genomic DNA provided the template from which TCR beta VDJ and CDR3 profiles were obtained. TCRdb itself ran the reads through MiXCR, one entry per CDR3 protein. The sample lists under 75,000 distinct CDR3 sequences; around half were seen once. Sample: sorted CD4+, CD8+, or CD8+CD57+ T cells (not recorded which) from PBMCs. The receptors were gathered from a human donor in good health, serving as a control.

J is TRBJ1-2 and V is TRBV10-3; the D is unclear. The CDR3 runs 13 residues. The ends were cut back, 2 bases at V and 6 bases at J, with 10 bases in the middle. Germline loops: CDR1 ENHRY, CDR2 SYGVKD. The CDR3 is CAISEVQRNGYTF. The CDR3 DNA reads as TGTGCCATCAGTGAGGTACAGCGCAATGGCTACACCTTC.

As for this clonotype: A much larger clone lies one base from this, so it may be a read error. The chain uses TRBV12-3 or TRBV12-4 and TRBJ1-1; 7 bases match TRBD1. The CDR3 spans 14 residues. Here the CDR3 reads CASSRLQGGTGAFF. The CDR3 DNA reads TGTGCCAGCAGCCGGCTCCAGGGGGGGACTGGAGCTTTCTTT.

In this sample, this clonotype turned up many times. The rearrangement joins TRBV6-5 to TRBJ1-2; 9 nucleotides agree with TRBD1. Looked up from germline, CDR1 is MNHEY and CDR2 is SVGAGI. The CDR3 spans 15 residues. J gave up 3 bases and V 2 bases, and 4 bases lay outside the gene matches. The CDR3 region is CASSYRDREDYGYTF. The CDR3, as DNA: TGTGCCAGCAGTTACAGGGACAGGGAAGACTATGGCTACACCTTC.

The count of this clonotype is one. This chain joins TRBV15 and TRBJ1-4, with a weak D call TRBD1 (6 bases). In germline, CDR1 is LNHNV, CDR2 YYDKDF (reference sequence). This CDR3 contains 15 residues. V was pared by 5 bases and J by 8 bases, with 18 bases between. CDR3 sequence: CATSVRTGSVEKLFF. For the CDR3, the DNA is TGTGCCACCAGCGTGCGTACAGGGTCGGTGGAAAAACTGTTTTTT.

This clonotype was seen ten or more times. The chain's CDR3 is CASSSEDRGSGTEAFF. The CDR3 DNA reads TGTGCCAGTAGTTCCGAAGACAGGGGATCCGGCACTGAAGCTTTCTTT. V gene TRBV19 combines with J gene TRBJ1-1; the match to TRBD1 covers 8 bases. The CDR3 runs 16 residues. Germline loops: CDR1 LNHDA, CDR2 SQIVND (reference sequence). J gave up 4 bases and V 5 bases, and 12 bases lay outside the gene matches.

This clonotype was observed at least ten times. V and J are TRBV12-3 or TRBV12-4 and TRBJ1-5, with TRBD1 as a possible D gene (5 bases). The CDR3 is made up of 14 amino acids. Between the trimmed V and J ends, which lost 6 bases and 2 bases, there was a span of 11 bases. Here the CDR3 reads CASRMGLGNQPQHF. Here the CDR3 DNA reads TGTGCCAGCAGAATGGGACTGGGCAATCAGCCCCAGCATTTT.

This clonotype was seen repeatedly, ten times or more. The chain is built from TRBV6-1 and TRBJ1-2; D might be TRBD1 (6 bases). Trimming left V 3 bases short and J 8 bases short, with 16 bases between. CDR3 length: 14 amino acids. The V gene's germline CDR1 is MNHNS and CDR2 SASEGT. The CDR3 region is CASSDVSGDHGYTF. DNA of the CDR3: TGTGCCAGCAGTGATGTATCAGGGGATCACGGCTACACCTTC.

This chain links TRBV29-1 with TRBJ2-7; 8 nucleotides align to TRBD1. The CDR3 extends over 14 amino acids. Germline values: CDR1 SQVTM, CDR2 ANQGSEA. The V and J ends lost 7 bases and 2 bases, in that order; junction bases with no gene match: 10. The CDR3 DNA reads TGCAGCGCTGCCGCGGACAGGGAGACCTACGAGCAGTACTTC. Encoded protein: CSAAADRETYEQYF.

This clonotype was seen many times. The chain uses TRBV5-4 and TRBJ2-1; possibly TRBD1 for D (6 bases). V was shortened by 3 bases and J by 3 bases, with 10 bases between the two germline ends. The V gene's germline CDR1 is SGHNT and CDR2 YYREEE (reference sequence). The CDR3 has 14 residues. DNA for the CDR3: TGTGCCAGCAGCTCCGAGGGGGACTACAATGAGCAGTTCTTC. It yields the protein CASSSEGDYNEQFF.

The rearrangement uses TRBV15 and TRBJ2-1; 8 bases agree with TRBD1. V shed 3 bases and J 6 bases; nucleotides not matched to a gene: 4. The CDR3 extends over 14 amino acids. Germline CDR1 and CDR2: LNHNV and YYDKDF (reference sequence). The CDR3 reads CATSRVTGGNEQFF. The DNA of the CDR3 is TGTGCCACCAGCAGGGTTACAGGGGGCAATGAGCAGTTCTTC.

The chain links TRBV6-5 to TRBJ1-2; TRBD1 matches at 10 bases. Per the germline V gene, CDR1 is MNHEY and CDR2 is SVGAGI. V trimming: 1 base; J trimming: 13 bases; junction bases outside the gene matches: 12. The CDR3 extends over 15 amino acids. In DNA form, the CDR3 reads TGTGCCAGCAGTTACTATGGGACAGGGGACGACCTTAGCACCTTC. Translating gives CASSYYGTGDDLSTF.

In its sample, this clonotype was seen once. The conserved final phenylalanine or tryptophan is absent from the CDR3, which likely points to a read error. The V gene is TRBV9, the J gene TRBJ1-3, with D uncertain. The ends were cut back, 0 bases at V and 3 bases at J, with 10 bases in the middle. CDR3 length: 15 residues. CDR1 SGDLS and CDR2 YYNGEE come from the germline V gene. CDR3 protein: CASSVVPGLGNTIYL. The CDR3 DNA reads TGTGCCAGCAGCGTAGTCCCGGGCCTTGGAAACACCATATATCTT.

In regard to this clonotype: The germline gene is not matched at one end of the junction; a read error may be the cause. The chain uses TRBV19 and TRBJ1-3, with TRBD1 identical over 8 bases. The CDR3 runs 18 residues. Germline values: CDR1 LNHDA, CDR2 SQIVND (reference sequence). CDR3 nucleotides: TGCGCCAGTAGTGTTCCGGGACAGGCAGTTCACTCTGGAAACACCATATATTTT. This gives the protein CASSVPGQAVHSGNTIYF. The full variable domain, rest sourced from reference TRBV19 and TRBJ1-3, is DGGITQSPKYLFRKEGQNVTLSCEQNLNHDAMYWYRQDPGQGLRLIYYSQIVNDFQKGDIAEGYSVSREKKESFPLTVTSAQKNPTAFYLCASSVPGQAVHSGNTIYFGEGSWLTVV.

The chain is built from TRBV7-2 and TRBJ2-7, with a tentative D call TRBD2 (5 bases). The CDR3 extends over 13 amino acids. Per germline, CDR1 SGHTA and CDR2 FQGNSA. The V end was cut by 3 bases, the J end by 3 bases, with 9 bases between. CDR3 amino acids: CASSFAEGYEQYF. The CDR3 nucleotides read TGTGCCAGCAGCTTTGCAGAGGGCTACGAGCAGTACTTC.

The CDR3 is CASSQGDSGHYEQYF. DNA of the CDR3: TGTGCCAGCAGCCAGGGGGACAGTGGACACTACGAGCAGTACTTC. The V call is TRBV14, the J call TRBJ2-7; 7 nucleotides align to TRBD1. The CDR3 contains 15 residues. The V gene's germline CDR1 is SGHDN and CDR2 FVKESK. V lost 3 bases to trimming and J lost 3 bases; unmatched junction nucleotides: 8.

The V gene is TRBV20-1, the J gene TRBJ1-4, with D uncertain. V was clipped by 3 bases and J by 0 bases, with 8 bases between them. CDR3 length: 14 amino acids. Germline V CDR1 and CDR2: DFQATT, SNEGSKA (reference sequence). The CDR3 sequence is CSASSATTNEKLFF. CDR3 DNA sequence: TGCAGTGCTAGTTCGGCGACAACTAATGAAAAACTGTTTTTT.

The chain recombines TRBV7-3 with TRBJ2-2; 8 nucleotides match TRBD2. The V gene end was trimmed by 6 bases and the J gene end by 2 bases; junction bases not matched to a gene: 5. The germline V gene has CDR1 SGHTA and CDR2 FQGTGA. The CDR3 length is 15 residues. CDR3 sequence (DNA): TGTGCCAGCAGGTCGGGGGGGAGCAACACCGGGGAGCTGTTTTTT. This encodes CASRSGGSNTGELFF.

The chain is built from TRBV19 and TRBJ2-5; D is unresolved. The ends were cut back, 7 bases at V and 0 bases at J, with 12 bases in the middle. This CDR3 has 14 residues. Germline CDR1 is LNHDA and CDR2 is SQIVND (reference sequence). CDR3 DNA sequence: TGTGCCAGTAACCCAAGTGTCCACCAAGAGACCCAGTACTTC. Translation gives CASNPSVHQETQYF.

This clonotype has at least ten counts. The chain uses TRBV7-9 and TRBJ2-5, with TRBD1 matching 10 bases. The germline CDR1 and CDR2 sequences are SEHNR and FQNEAQ (reference sequence). The CDR3 covers 17 residues. The V and J ends lost 3 bases and 1 base, in that order; junction bases with no gene match: 8. Here the CDR3 DNA reads TGTGCCAGCAGCTTGGATCGGGACAGGGGTTTCCAAGAGACCCAGTACTTC. Amino acids: CASSLDRDRGFQETQYF.